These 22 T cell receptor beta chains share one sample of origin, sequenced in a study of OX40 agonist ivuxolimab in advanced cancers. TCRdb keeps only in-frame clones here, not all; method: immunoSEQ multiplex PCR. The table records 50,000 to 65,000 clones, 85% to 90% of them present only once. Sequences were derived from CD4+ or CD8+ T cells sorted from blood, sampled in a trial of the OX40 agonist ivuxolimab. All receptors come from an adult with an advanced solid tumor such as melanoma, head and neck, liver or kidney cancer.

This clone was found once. CDR3 sequence: CSVVGGTEAFF. The CDR3 nucleotides are TGCAGCGTTGTCGGGGGGACTGAAGCTTTCTTT. The chain uses TRBV29-1 and TRBJ1-1, with D maybe TRBD1 (5 bases). The CDR3 consists of 11 residues. The V end was cut by 4 bases, the J end by 5 bases, with 8 bases between. Looked up from germline, CDR1 is SQVTM and CDR2 is ANQGSEA.

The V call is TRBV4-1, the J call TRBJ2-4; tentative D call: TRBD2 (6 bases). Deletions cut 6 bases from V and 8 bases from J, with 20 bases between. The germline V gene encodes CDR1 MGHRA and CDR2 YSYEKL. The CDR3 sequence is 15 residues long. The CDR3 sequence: CASSPWRGKEDIQYF. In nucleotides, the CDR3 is TGCGCCAGCAGTCCCTGGCGCGGGAAGGAGGACATTCAGTACTTC.

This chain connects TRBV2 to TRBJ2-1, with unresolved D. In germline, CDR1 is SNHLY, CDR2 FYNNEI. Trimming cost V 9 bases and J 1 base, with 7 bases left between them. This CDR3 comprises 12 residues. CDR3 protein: CASVRSYNEQFF. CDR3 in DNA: TGTGCCAGTGTACGTTCCTACAATGAGCAGTTCTTC.

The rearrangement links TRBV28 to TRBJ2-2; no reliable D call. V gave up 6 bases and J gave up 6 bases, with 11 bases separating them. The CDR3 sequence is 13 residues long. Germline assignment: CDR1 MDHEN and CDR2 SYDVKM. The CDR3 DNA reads TGTGCCAGCAGCCTGGGATGGGCCGGGGAGCTGTTTTTT. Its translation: CASSLGWAGELFF.

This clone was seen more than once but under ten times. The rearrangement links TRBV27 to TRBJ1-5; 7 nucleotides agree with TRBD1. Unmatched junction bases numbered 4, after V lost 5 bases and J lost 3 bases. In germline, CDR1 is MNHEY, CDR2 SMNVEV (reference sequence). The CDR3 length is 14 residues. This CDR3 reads CASSRGTVNQPQHF. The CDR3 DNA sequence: TGTGCCAGCAGTAGGGGGACAGTCAATCAGCCCCAGCATTTT.

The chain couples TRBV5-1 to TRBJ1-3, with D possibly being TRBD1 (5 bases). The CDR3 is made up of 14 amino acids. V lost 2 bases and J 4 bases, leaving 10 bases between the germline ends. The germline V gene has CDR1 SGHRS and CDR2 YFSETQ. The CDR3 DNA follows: TGCGCCAGCAGCTTAAGGGGTCCGGGAAACACCATATATTTT. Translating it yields CASSLRGPGNTIYF.

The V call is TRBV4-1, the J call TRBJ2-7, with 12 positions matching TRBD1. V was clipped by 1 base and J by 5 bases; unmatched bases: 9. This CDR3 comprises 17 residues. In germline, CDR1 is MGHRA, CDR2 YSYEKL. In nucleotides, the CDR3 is TGCGCCAGCAGCCAAGCCGGGCCGGGACAGGGGGCCCACGAGCAGTACTTC. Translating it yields CASSQAGPGQGAHEQYF.

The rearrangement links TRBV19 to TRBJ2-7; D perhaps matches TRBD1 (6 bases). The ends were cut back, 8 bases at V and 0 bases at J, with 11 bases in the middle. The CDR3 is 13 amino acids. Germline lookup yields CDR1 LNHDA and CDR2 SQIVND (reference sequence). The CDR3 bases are TGTGCCAGTGGTCAGGGGAGCTCCTACGAGCAGTACTTC. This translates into CASGQGSSYEQYF.

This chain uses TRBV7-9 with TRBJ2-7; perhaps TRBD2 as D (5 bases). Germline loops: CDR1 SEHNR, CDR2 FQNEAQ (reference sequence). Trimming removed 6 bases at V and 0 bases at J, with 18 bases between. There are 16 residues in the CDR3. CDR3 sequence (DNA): TGTGCCAGCAGTCCCTTTGCGGGCATGAGCTCCTACGAGCAGTACTTC. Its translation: CASSPFAGMSSYEQYF.

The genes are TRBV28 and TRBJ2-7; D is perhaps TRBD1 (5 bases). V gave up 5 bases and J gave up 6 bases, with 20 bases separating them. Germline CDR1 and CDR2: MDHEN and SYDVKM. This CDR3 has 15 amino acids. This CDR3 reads CASSPKPTVPGEQYF. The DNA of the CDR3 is TGTGCCAGCAGTCCGAAACCGACAGTGCCCGGCGAGCAGTACTTC.

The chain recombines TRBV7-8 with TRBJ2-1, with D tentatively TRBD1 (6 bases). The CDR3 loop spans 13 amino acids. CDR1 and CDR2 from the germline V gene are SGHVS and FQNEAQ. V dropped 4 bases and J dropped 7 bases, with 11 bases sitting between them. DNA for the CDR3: TGTGCCAGCAGCTACAGGGTGAGGAATGAGCAGTTCTTC. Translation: CASSYRVRNEQFF.

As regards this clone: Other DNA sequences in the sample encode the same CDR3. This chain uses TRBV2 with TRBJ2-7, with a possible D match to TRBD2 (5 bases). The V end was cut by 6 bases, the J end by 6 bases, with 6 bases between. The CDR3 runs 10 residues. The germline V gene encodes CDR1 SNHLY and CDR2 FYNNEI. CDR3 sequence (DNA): TGTGCCAGCAGCGGGGTCGAGCAGTACTTC. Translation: CASSGVEQYF.

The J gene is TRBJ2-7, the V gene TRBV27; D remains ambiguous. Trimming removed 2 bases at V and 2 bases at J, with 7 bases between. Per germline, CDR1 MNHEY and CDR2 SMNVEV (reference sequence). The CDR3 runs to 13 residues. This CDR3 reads CASSLTQTYEQYF. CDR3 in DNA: TGTGCCAGCAGTTTAACACAGACCTACGAGCAGTACTTC.

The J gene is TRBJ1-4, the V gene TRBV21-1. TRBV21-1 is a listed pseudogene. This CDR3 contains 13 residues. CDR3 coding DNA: TGTGCCAGCAGCAAGGACTTGCCTGAAAAACTGTTTTTT. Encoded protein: CASSKDLPEKLFF.

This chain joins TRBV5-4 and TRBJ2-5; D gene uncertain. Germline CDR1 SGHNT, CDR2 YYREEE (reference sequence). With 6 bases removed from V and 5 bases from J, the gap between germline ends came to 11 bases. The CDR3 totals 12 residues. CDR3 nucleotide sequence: TGTGCCAGCAAAGACTTACGGGAGACCCAGTACTTC. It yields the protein CASKDLRETQYF.

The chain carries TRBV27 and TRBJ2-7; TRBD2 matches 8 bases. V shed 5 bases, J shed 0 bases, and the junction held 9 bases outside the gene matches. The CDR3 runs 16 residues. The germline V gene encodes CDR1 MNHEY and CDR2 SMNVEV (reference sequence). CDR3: CASSLTLAGPSYEQYF. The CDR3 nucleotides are TGTGCCAGCAGTCTGACGTTAGCGGGGCCCTCCTACGAGCAGTACTTC.

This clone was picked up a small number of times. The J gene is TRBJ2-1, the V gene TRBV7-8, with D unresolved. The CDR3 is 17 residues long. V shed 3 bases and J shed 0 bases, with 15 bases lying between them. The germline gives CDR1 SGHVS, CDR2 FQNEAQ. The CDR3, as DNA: TGTGCCAGCAGCTTGGTAGCCCCTGGCAGCTCCTACAATGAGCAGTTCTTC. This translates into CASSLVAPGSSYNEQFF.

This CDR3 is CASSGKGRPQHF. DNA of the CDR3: TGTGCCAGTAGTGGGAAGGGGCGGCCCCAGCATTTT. The chain links TRBV19 to TRBJ1-5; possible D gene TRBD1, 5 bases. The CDR3 is made up of 12 amino acids. Germline loops: CDR1 LNHDA, CDR2 SQIVND (reference sequence). Trimming took off 5 bases at V and 9 bases at J, with 11 bases between the two ends. The whole variable domain, remainder taken from reference TRBV19 and TRBJ1-5, is DGGITQSPKYLFRKEGQNVTLSCEQNLNHDAMYWYRQDPGQGLRLIYYSQIVNDFQKGDIAEGYSVSREKKESFPLTVTSAQKNPTAFYLCASSGKGRPQHFGDGTRLSIL.

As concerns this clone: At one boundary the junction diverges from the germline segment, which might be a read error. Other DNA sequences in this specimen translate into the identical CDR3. CDR3 residues: CASRSVAGEYNEQFF. The DNA for the CDR3 is TGTGCTAGCAGGTCGGTCGCGGGAGAGTACAATGAGCAGTTCTTC. The rearrangement links TRBV27 to TRBJ2-1, with 7 bases that match TRBD2. CDR3 length equals 15 residues. CDR1 is MNHEY, CDR2 SMNVEV, per germline (reference sequence).

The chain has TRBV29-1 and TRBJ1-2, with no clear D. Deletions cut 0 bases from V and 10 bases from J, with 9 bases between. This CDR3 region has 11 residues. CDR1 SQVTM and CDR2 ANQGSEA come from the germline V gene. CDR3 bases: TGCAGCGTTGAAGAAATGAGTGACTACACCTTC. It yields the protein CSVEEMSDYTF.

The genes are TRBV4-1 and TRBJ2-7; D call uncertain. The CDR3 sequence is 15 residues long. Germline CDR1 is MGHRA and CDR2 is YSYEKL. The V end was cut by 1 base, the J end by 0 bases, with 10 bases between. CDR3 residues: CASSQARANSYEQYF. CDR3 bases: TGCGCCAGCAGCCAAGCAAGGGCAAACTCCTACGAGCAGTACTTC.

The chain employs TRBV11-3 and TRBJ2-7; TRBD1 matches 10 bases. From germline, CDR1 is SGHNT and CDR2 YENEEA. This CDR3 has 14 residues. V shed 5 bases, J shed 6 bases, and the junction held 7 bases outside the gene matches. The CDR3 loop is CASSPTGGGGEQYF. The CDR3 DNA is TGTGCCAGCAGCCCGACAGGGGGCGGAGGCGAGCAGTACTTC.